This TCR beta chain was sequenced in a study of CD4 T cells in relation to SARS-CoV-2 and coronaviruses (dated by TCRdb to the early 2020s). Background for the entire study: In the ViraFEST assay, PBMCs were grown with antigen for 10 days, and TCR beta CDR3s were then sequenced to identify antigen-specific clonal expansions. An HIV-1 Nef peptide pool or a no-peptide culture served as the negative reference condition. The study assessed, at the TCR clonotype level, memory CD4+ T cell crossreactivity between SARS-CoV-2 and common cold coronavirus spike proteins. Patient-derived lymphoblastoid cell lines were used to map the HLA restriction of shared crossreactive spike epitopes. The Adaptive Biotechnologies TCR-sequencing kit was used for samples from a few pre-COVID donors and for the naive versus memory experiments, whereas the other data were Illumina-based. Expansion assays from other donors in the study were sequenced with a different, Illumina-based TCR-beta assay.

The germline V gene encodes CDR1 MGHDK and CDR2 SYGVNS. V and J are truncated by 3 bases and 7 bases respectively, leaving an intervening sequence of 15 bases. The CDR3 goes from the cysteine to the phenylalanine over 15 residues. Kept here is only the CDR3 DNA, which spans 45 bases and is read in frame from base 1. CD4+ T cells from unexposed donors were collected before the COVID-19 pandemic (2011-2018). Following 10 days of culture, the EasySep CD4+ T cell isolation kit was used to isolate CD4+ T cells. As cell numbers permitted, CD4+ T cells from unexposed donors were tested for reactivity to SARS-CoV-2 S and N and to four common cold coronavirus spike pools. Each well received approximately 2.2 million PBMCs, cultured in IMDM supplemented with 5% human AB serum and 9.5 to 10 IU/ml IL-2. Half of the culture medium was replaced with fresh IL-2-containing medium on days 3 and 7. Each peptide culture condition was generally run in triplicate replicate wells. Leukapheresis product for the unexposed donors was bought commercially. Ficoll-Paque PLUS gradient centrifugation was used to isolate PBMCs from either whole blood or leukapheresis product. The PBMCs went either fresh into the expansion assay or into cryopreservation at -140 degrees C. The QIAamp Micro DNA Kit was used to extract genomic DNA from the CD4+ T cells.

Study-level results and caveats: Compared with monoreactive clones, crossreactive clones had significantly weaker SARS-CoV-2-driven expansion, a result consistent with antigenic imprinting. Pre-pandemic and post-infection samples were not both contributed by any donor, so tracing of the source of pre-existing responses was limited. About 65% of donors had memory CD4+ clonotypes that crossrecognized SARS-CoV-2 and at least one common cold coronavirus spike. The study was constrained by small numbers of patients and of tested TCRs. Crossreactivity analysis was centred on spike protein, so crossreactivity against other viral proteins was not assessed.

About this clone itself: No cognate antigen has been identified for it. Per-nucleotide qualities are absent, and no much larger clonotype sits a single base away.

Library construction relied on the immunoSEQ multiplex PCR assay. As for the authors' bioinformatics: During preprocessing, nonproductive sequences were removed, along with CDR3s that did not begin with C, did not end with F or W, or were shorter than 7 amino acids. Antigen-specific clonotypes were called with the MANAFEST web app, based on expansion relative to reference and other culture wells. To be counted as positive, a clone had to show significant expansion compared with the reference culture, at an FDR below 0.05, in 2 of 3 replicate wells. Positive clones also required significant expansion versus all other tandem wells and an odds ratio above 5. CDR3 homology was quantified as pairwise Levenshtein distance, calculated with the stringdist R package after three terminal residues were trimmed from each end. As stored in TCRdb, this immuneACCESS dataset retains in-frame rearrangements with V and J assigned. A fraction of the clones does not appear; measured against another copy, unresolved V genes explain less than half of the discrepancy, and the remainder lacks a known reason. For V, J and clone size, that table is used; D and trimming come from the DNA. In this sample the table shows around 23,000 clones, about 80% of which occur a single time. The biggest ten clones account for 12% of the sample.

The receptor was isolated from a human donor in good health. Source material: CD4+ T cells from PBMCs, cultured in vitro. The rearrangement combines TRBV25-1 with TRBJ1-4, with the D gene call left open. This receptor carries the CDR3 CASSDYRGYGEKLFF. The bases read TGTGCCAGCAGTGATTATAGAGGGTACGGTGAAAAACTGTTTTTT.